The entry below gives a single T cell receptor beta chain sequence along with its context. Its antigen is still unknown. Base qualities are not at hand, and no much larger clone is one base apart. The junction shows trimming of 7 bases on V and 3 bases on J, plus 19 bases between the germline ends. Looking up the germline V gene yields CDR1 MNHNS and CDR2 SASEGT. Including cysteine and phenylalanine, the CDR3 has 15 amino acids. Just the 45-base CDR3 DNA is kept, in frame starting at base 1. This entry belongs to a study of shared clonotypes between healthy human individuals (TCRdb year 2020). As for the study more broadly: The cohort comprised a couple of women and three men aged 18 to 49 years. Different laboratories and diverse techniques were used to prepare libraries and sequence TCR repertoires, to increase sequencing depth and limit assay-specific biases. The study deeply sequenced blood TCR repertoires of five healthy adults to estimate repertoire size and the extent of clonotype sharing between individuals. Between about 0.9 and 10 billion PBMCs per donor were obtained by leukapheresis. For each donor, CD4 naive and CD4 memory were each run on three plates, CD8 naive on two plates, and CD8 memory on one plate.

TCR CDR3 regions were amplified from genomic DNA by multiplex PCR using the deep immunoSEQ assay. For each cell subset, the extracted genomic DNA was distributed evenly across all wells of several immunoSEQ 96-well plates, and each plate served as one replicate. For sorted subsets, approximately 200 ng of genomic DNA, equivalent to around 29,000 T cell genomes, went into each replicate PCR. The purified libraries were quantified using a Qubit 3.0 fluorometer, sized with a Bioanalyzer 2100, and then quantified again using the KAPA Library Quantification kit. A separate single-read 150-cycle Illumina NextSeq 550 flow cell was used to sequence each immunoSEQ 96-well plate. In the paper's pipeline: Because only junctional sequences without quality scores were contained in the immunoSEQ output, filtering matching that applied to full-length reads could not be performed. Sequences were annotated with PyIR, a Python wrapper for IgBLAST v1.9, using IMGT germline references to assign V/J genes and CDR3. Reads with weak V/J assignments (E-value above 1e-6), missing CDR3, stop codons, out-of-frame junctions, or ambiguous translated residues were removed. V3J clonotypes were defined by identical inferred V gene, J gene, and CDR3 amino acid sequence. Percentage overlap between repertoires was calculated by dividing the number of shared unique clonotypes by the size of the smaller repertoire. Three approaches were used to assess repertoire richness: RTK rarefaction, the Chao1 estimator, and Recon v2.1 estimates of unobserved clonotypes. OLGA was used to compute generation probabilities for all TCRbeta clonotypes that the gDNA method yielded from a few donors. Here the immuneACCESS table is served through TCRdb, limited to in-frame sequences with V and J called. Missing clones are a known gap in these copies; in checked studies unresolved V genes cover under half, and the rest lacks a known reason. V and J calls and clone size follow that table, whereas D and trimming were derived from the DNA. A total of roughly 2.5 million clones appear in this sample, 85% to 95% of them only once. Roughly 0.14% of the sample belongs to the ten largest clones.

Overall results and qualifications from the work: Sampling was restricted to blood, and TCR repertoires in tissues likely differ from the TCR repertoires found in blood. Higher generation probabilities were observed for clonotypes shared by all four sorted-subset donors than for non-shared clonotypes. Based on pairwise subsampling, the degree of clonotype sharing among donors was expected to be affected by sequencing depth. When four donors were compared, the shared fraction of clonotypes was around 5% for naive CD4, about 4% for naive CD8, 2% to 2.5% for memory CD4, and 0.35% to 0.4% for memory CD8. Because the study included a small number of donors, the genetic and exposure-history diversity represented was limited. Rarefaction of sorted-subset datasets indicated incomplete sequencing despite the large sequencing depth. Estimated clonotype richness was generally larger for naive than for memory subsets.

Donors were healthy HIV-negative adults with no recently reported acute infections or vaccinations. Every donor was a Caucasian adult residing in Nashville, Tennessee, USA. Magnetic negative selection was used to enrich CD4+ T cells, after which naive cells were positively selected on CD45RA and the negative fraction became the memory subset. Blood was obtained by leukapheresis, after which PBMCs were separated by Ficoll-Histopaque density gradient centrifugation and cryopreserved in liquid nitrogen vapor phase. Purity and quantity of every magnetically sorted T cell population were checked by analytical flow cytometry. Genomic DNA was isolated from each sorted fraction and quantified by UV absorbance on a Nanodrop 2000c.

The TCR was taken from a young man in good health. The specimen was naive CD4+ T cells sorted from blood. The cell subset or site label, read with the paper, signifies: CD45RA+ positively selected. The chain employs TRBV6-1 and TRBJ2-7; TRBD2 is possibly the D segment (5 matching bases). At the DNA level, the sequence is TGTGCCAGCACCCTGACCCAGACTACTAGCTACGAGCAGTACTTC. The encoded protein is CASTLTQTTSYEQYF.